This entry features one TCR beta chain sequence. The antigen it binds to is not known. No base quality information exists; no much larger clone differs at one position. This record belongs to a study of human T cells and chemical hapten exposure (dated by TCRdb to the early 2020s). Some background on the complete study: For sensitization, 2% DPC in acetone was applied to a 2 cm by 2 cm area of upper inner arm skin. Patch testing was done on the upper back using Finn chambers containing 0.01% DPC, and results were scored after 6 days according to International Contact Dermatitis Research Group standards. Peripheral blood TCR repertoire changes were tracked in vivo in alopecia patients during primary and secondary sensitization to the hapten diphenylcyclopropenone (DPC). Throughout the study period of around 25 weeks, patients also received therapeutic DPC doses to the scalp every week. Libraries were pooled for sequencing, and variation in per-sample TCR yields was attributed mainly to small differences in library volumes within the pool. Under 30 alopecia patients gave blood for TCR sequencing at one to four time points (pre-sensitization, 2, 6 and 24 weeks). The patient cohort, mostly female, included alopecia areata with under or over 50% scalp involvement, alopecia totalis and alopecia universalis. Patient blood was sampled pre-sensitization (week 0) and at 2, 6 and about 24 weeks after DPC sensitization.

On the study overall, not on this receptor specifically: Because all patients had alopecia, a presumed autoimmune disease, the immune response of the patients might differ from that of healthy individuals. DPC sensitization did not change the number of TCRs with a frequency above 1 in 1000, and there was no evidence of changes in global repertoire structure. After repeated subsampling, the strength of the expansion versus patch-test correlation and the threshold at which it became significant changed. Patch test score was positively correlated with the number of PT1 expanded TCRs, with significance at thresholds 8, 16 and 32 but not at 4. Expanded TCRs formed significantly more large CDR3 similarity clusters than pre-sensitization or healthy control sets, consistent with antigen-driven responses.

Library method: RACE. TCRdb shows the sequencer as NextSeq 500. Library preparation attached unique molecular identifiers to individual cDNA molecules for quantitative, reproducible TCR counting. Each blood RNA sample was used to sequence both TCR alpha and TCR beta chains. Concerning the study's data processing: A median of about 87,000 TCRs per sample was observed, with a range of about 20,000 to 750,000. V, J and CDR3 annotation of the TCR reads was performed with the Decombinator software suite. For the PS versus PT1 abundance plots, all samples were subsampled to the same number of TCRs (28,000). TCRs were defined as expanded if absent before sensitization and observed at least eight times at the 2-week time point. TCRdb redid the processing of the public reads, applying fastp at Q25 and MiXCR, and retained in-frame beta chains. Records with the same CDR3 protein are collapsed into one entry carrying the most frequent genes and DNA. It is TCRdb's table, rather than the study itself, that gives the V and J calls and clone size. For this sample there are around 99,000 distinct CDR3 sequences; around 12% appear just once. The leading ten clones occupy over 2% of the sample.

In the paper's terms, the time point label means: patch test 1, 2 weeks after DPC sensitization. What this sample's treatment or condition label stands for: therapeutic diphenylcyclopropenone sensitization with weekly scalp DPC. At every patch-test visit, the blood draw took place before the patch test was put on. Patients were eligible if aged 18 to 70, diagnosed with alopecia and judged suitable for DPC therapy, and pregnant patients were excluded. Total RNA was extracted from unfractionated whole blood collected in Tempus Blood RNA tubes. Measured from the cysteine to the phenylalanine, the CDR3 is 14 residues long. Left in the record is the CDR3 DNA by itself, 42 bases read in frame from the first base. Reading the germline V gene gives CDR1 MGHRA and CDR2 YSYEKL. V gives up 1 base and J gives up 3 bases, and the segment between their germline ends measures 10 bases.

This chain joins TRBV4-1 to TRBJ2-7, and TRBD1 may be the D gene, going by 6 matching bases. Sequencing was performed on whole blood, taken in connection with sensitization to the hapten diphenylcyclopropenone (DPC). The receptor was derived from a woman between 40 and 55 years old with alopecia areata. Some clones in this sample may be carry-over from other donors' samples. CDR3 region: CASSQGLGGYEQYF. The nucleotides are TGCGCCAGCAGCCAAGGTCTAGGGGGCTACGAGCAGTACTTC.